This is a list of T cell receptor beta chains from one sample in a study of CD8 T cells in ankylosing spondylitis. One entry per CDR3 protein results from TCRdb running MiXCR on the 5' RACE reads. Of about 27,000 distinct CDR3 sequences listed, roughly 7.9% are singletons. The specimen was blood. The receptors were gathered from a male donor with ankylosing spondylitis or in good health (not recorded which). Each CDR3 is given without its conserved first and last residue. D genes are given only for firm matches. Size tells how often a clone was seen (once, few, many) or the class of an expanded clone, and some rows leave it out.

clone size: many; J gene: TRBJ2-5; D gene: NA; V gene: TRBV29-1; CDR3 protein: SVEDRPQLSQY
clone size: many; J gene: TRBJ1-1; D gene: NA; V gene: TRBV20-1; CDR3 protein: SAREDTSNTEAF
clone size: NA; J gene: TRBJ2-5; D gene: NA; V gene: TRBV28; CDR3 protein: ASSTDWTQY
clone size: many; J gene: TRBJ2-3; D gene: NA; V gene: TRBV20-1; CDR3 protein: SARDLAGTQNTQY
clone size: few; J gene: TRBJ2-1; D gene: TRBD2; V gene: TRBV20-1; CDR3 protein: SARSTSGSSYNEQF
clone size: NA; J gene: TRBJ2-2; D gene: TRBD1; V gene: TRBV5-1; CDR3 protein: ASSQGQGDTGELF
clone size: NA; J gene: TRBJ2-3; D gene: TRBD1; V gene: TRBV7-9; CDR3 protein: ASNQGAGDTQY
clone size: NA; J gene: TRBJ1-2; D gene: NA; V gene: TRBV6-2/TRBV6-3; CDR3 protein: ASSTDRTSNYGYT
clone size: many; J gene: TRBJ2-5; D gene: NA; V gene: TRBV12-3/TRBV12-4; CDR3 protein: ASSLRSGFQETQY
clone size: few; J gene: TRBJ2-2; D gene: NA; V gene: TRBV12-3/TRBV12-4; CDR3 protein: ASRQGDYYTGELF
clone size: few; J gene: TRBJ2-1; D gene: NA; V gene: TRBV7-2; CDR3 protein: ASEERGGLYEQF
clone size: few; J gene: TRBJ2-2; D gene: NA; V gene: TRBV7-3; CDR3 protein: ASSLIGPRGNTGELF
clone size: few; J gene: TRBJ2-2; D gene: TRBD2; V gene: TRBV3-1; CDR3 protein: ASSHVRWASGDLNTGELF
clone size: NA; J gene: TRBJ2-1; D gene: TRBD2; V gene: TRBV12-5; CDR3 protein: ASGLVLAENLNEQF
clone size: few; J gene: TRBJ1-1; D gene: NA; V gene: TRBV20-1; CDR3 protein: SARGRTTEAF
clone size: NA; J gene: TRBJ2-1; D gene: NA; V gene: TRBV4-1; CDR3 protein: ASSQVGGRIDEQF
clone size: few; J gene: TRBJ2-3; D gene: NA; V gene: TRBV7-2; CDR3 protein: ASSLLGDTDTQY
clone size: few; J gene: TRBJ1-6; D gene: NA; V gene: TRBV9; CDR3 protein: ASSVEAGSPLH
clone size: many; J gene: TRBJ2-4; D gene: NA; V gene: TRBV6-5; CDR3 protein: ASSYRGKNIQY
clone size: many; J gene: TRBJ2-7; D gene: TRBD2; V gene: TRBV7-9; CDR3 protein: ASSSPGGIYEQY
clone size: NA; J gene: TRBJ1-2; D gene: NA; V gene: TRBV28; CDR3 protein: ASSETGTGNYGYT
clone size: many; J gene: TRBJ2-5; D gene: NA; V gene: TRBV4-3; CDR3 protein: ASSQDALGARTQY
clone size: NA; J gene: TRBJ2-7; D gene: TRBD2; V gene: TRBV27; CDR3 protein: ASTPRASGTYEQY
clone size: NA; J gene: TRBJ2-3; D gene: TRBD2; V gene: TRBV20-1; CDR3 protein: SATGGGDTQY
clone size: NA; J gene: TRBJ2-2; D gene: TRBD1; V gene: TRBV5-5; CDR3 protein: ASSHGQGGNTGELF
clone size: few; J gene: TRBJ2-5; D gene: NA; V gene: TRBV7-9; CDR3 protein: ASSARDLQETQY
clone size: few; J gene: TRBJ1-1; D gene: NA; V gene: TRBV6-6; CDR3 protein: ASSYGQGAEAF
clone size: NA; J gene: TRBJ1-2; D gene: NA; V gene: TRBV28; CDR3 protein: ASRPGRRGYT
clone size: NA; J gene: TRBJ2-5; D gene: NA; V gene: TRBV29-1; CDR3 protein: SVGFVGEGTQY
clone size: many; J gene: TRBJ1-4; D gene: NA; V gene: TRBV6-6; CDR3 protein: ASSYGQGPTNEKLF
clone size: few; J gene: TRBJ2-1; D gene: TRBD2; V gene: TRBV20-1; CDR3 protein: SARETSGNNEQF
clone size: NA; J gene: TRBJ2-2; D gene: NA; V gene: TRBV7-8; CDR3 protein: ASSPRAANTGELF
clone size: many; J gene: TRBJ2-7; D gene: NA; V gene: TRBV28; CDR3 protein: ASSFPQFDYSYEQY
clone size: many; J gene: TRBJ2-3; D gene: TRBD2; V gene: TRBV5-6; CDR3 protein: ASSLILAVDTQY
clone size: NA; J gene: TRBJ2-1; D gene: NA; V gene: TRBV7-9; CDR3 protein: ASSSFVTGDHEQF
clone size: NA; J gene: TRBJ2-7; D gene: TRBD1; V gene: TRBV4-1; CDR3 protein: ASSQETTGFSYEQY
clone size: many; J gene: TRBJ2-2; D gene: TRBD2; V gene: TRBV12-3/TRBV12-4; CDR3 protein: ASRTAGENTGELF
clone size: many; J gene: TRBJ2-3; D gene: NA; V gene: TRBV28; CDR3 protein: ASSFVPRGDTQY
clone size: NA; J gene: TRBJ2-1; D gene: NA; V gene: TRBV9; CDR3 protein: ASSPRGDSYNEQF
clone size: many; J gene: TRBJ2-1; D gene: NA; V gene: TRBV10-3; CDR3 protein: AISESRQGKF
clone size: many; J gene: TRBJ2-2; D gene: NA; V gene: TRBV6-6; CDR3 protein: ASDRANTGELF